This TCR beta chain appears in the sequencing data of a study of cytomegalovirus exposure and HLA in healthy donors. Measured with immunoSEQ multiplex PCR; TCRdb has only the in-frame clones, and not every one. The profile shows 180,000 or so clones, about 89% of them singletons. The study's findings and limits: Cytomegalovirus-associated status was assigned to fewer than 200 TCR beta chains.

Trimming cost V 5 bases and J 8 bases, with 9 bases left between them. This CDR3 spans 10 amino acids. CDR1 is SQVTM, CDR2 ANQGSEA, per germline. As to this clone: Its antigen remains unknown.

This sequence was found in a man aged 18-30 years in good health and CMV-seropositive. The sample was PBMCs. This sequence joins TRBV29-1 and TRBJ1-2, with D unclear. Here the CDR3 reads CSVPPVGYTF. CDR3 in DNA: TGCAGCGTTCCCCCCGTGGGCTACACCTTC.